This TCR beta chain is from a study of siplizumab effects on memory and regulatory T cells (dated by TCRdb to about 2019). In terms of the full investigation: The study looked at the effect of siplizumab, an anti-CD2 antibody, on alloreactive T-cell subsets in allogeneic mixed lymphocyte reactions made from human PBMCs. Study-level results and caveats: Siplizumab significantly lowered the cumulative frequency of alloreactive sequences that could be traced to unstimulated CD4+ memory T cells. Whether proliferating Tregs from siplizumab cultures were suppressive was not functionally confirmed. Roughly 80-97% of proliferating CD4+ or CD8+ clones could not be assigned a naive or memory phenotype. Unstimulated naive T cells appeared more diverse than memory T cells, and naive cells seemed to contribute substantially to the alloresponse. Of the alloreactive CD4+ clones that could be mapped, the Treg-derived share averaged about 67% with siplizumab compared with approximately 25% in control reactions. Because sequences below about 10^-5 frequency were poorly captured, only a minor fraction of alloreactive clones could be mapped to unstimulated subsets.

Note on this clone: The specificity of this receptor is unknown. Per-base qualities were not stored, and no clone one base away is much larger.

Library generation was performed with the immunoSEQ multiplex PCR assay. Roughly 10^5 TCR templates per sample were assayed on the deep sequencing platform. Genomic DNA extracted from sorted T cells was used for TCRbeta CDR3 sequencing. The original pipeline was this. The R programming language was used for the clonal analysis of the TCRbeta CDR3 data. Alloreactive CD4+ and CD8+ clones were defined by comparing unstimulated samples with post-reaction CFSE-low samples. By matching sequences to the repertoires of sorted unstimulated Treg and non-Treg cells, each alloreactive CD4+ clone was assigned a regulatory or non-regulatory origin. Drawn from immuneACCESS, this table holds only the in-frame rearrangements with V and J called that TCRdb kept. Clones are partly lost; checked studies trace under half to an unresolved V gene and leave the rest unexplained. Clonal size and the V and J genes are those of that table, whereas D and trimming came from the DNA. The sample table holds 92,000 or so clones, of which 90% were seen once. The ten biggest clones cover about 15% of the sample.

Including the terminal cysteine and phenylalanine, the CDR3 comprises 17 residues. The only DNA kept is the CDR3, 51 bases in frame from the first base. TCRbeta CDR3 sequencing was performed on sorted unstimulated T cells and on proliferating T cells recovered from mixed lymphocyte reactions. Fresh whole blood from some ten HLA-typed healthy donors was used as the source from which PBMCs were isolated. Material for sequencing was CD4+ T cells sorted from blood. The sequence was collected from a human donor in good health. The chain is made from TRBV21-1 and TRBJ1-5; no check of the table's D call, TRBD1, against the DNA was made. TRBV21-1 is described as a pseudogene. The bases read TGTGCCAGCAGCAAGACAATGTCCCAACCTAGCAATCAGCCCCAGCATTTT. It encodes CASSKTMSQPSNQPQHF.